This T cell receptor (beta chain) was captured by sequencing in a study of T cells expressing NK-cell markers. On the study more broadly: Of eight sequenced donors, seven were HCMV-seropositive and one HCMV-seronegative.

Germline V gene lookup returns CDR1 SGHRS and CDR2 YFSETQ. CDR3 length: 18 residues. Following a re-call of the 5' RACE reads, TCRdb has one entry per CDR3 protein and lacks DNA. This sample's table has 500,000 to 600,000 distinct CDR3 sequences. Sequencing was performed on blood T cells: a sorted CD56 or NKG2C T cell subset, CD4+ or CD8+ T cells, or bulk PBMC T cells (not recorded which). This receptor was obtained from a man younger than 35 in good health. V usage is TRBV5-1 and J usage is TRBJ2-3; the TCRdb D gene call, TRBD2, has no DNA to confirm it. CDR3 in amino acids: CASSLVSGRLTSTDTQYF.